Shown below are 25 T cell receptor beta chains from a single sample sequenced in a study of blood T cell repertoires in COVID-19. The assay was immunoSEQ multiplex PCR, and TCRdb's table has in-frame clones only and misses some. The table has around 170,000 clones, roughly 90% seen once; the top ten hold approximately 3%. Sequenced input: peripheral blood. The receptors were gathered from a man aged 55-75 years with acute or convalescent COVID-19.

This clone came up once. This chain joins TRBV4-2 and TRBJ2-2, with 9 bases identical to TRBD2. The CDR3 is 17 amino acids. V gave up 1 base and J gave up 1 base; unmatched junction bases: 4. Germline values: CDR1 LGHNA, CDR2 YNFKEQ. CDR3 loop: CASSQAGLAKNTGELFF. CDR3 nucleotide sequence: TGTGCCAGCAGCCAAGCAGGACTAGCGAAGAACACCGGGGAGCTGTTTTTT.

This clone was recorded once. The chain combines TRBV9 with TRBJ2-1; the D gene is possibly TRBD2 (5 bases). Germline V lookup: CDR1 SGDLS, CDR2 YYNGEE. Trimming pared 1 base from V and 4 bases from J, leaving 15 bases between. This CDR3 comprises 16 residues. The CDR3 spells CASSVLGLLDYNEQFF. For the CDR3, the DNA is TGTGCCAGCAGCGTACTAGGACTTCTAGATTACAATGAGCAGTTCTTC.

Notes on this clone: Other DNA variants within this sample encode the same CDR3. The CDR3 DNA follows: TGTGCCAGCAGCTTAGACAGCTATGGCTACACCTTC. Its protein is CASSLDSYGYTF. V usage is TRBV7-2 and J usage is TRBJ1-2; D is uncertain. V lost 1 base and J 4 bases, leaving 4 bases between the germline ends. The CDR3 length is 12 residues. Per the germline V gene, CDR1 is SGHTA and CDR2 is FQGNSA.

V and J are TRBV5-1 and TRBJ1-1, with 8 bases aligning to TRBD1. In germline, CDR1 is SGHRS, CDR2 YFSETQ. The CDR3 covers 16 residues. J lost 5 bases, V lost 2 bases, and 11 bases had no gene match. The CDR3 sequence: CASSLSPDREVTEAFF. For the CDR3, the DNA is TGCGCCAGCAGCTTAAGCCCGGACAGGGAAGTTACTGAAGCTTTCTTT.

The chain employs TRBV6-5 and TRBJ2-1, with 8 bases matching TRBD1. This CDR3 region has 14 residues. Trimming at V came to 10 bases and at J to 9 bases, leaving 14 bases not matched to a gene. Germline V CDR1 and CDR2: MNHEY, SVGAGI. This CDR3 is CAIMMDRVSGEQFF. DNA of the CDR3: TGTGCCATCATGATGGACAGGGTATCGGGTGAGCAGTTCTTC.

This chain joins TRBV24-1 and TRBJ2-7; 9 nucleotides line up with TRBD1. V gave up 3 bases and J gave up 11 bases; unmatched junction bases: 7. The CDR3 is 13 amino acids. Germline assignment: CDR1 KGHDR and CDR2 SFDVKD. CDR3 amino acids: CATSDGRDRVKYF. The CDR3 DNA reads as TGTGCCACCAGTGATGGCCGGGACAGGGTGAAGTACTTC.

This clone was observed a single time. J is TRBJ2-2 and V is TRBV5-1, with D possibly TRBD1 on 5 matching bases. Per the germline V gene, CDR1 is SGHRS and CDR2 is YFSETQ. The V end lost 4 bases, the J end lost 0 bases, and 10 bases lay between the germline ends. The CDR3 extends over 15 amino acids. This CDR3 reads CASSPTTANTGELFF. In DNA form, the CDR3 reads TGCGCCAGCAGCCCCACGACAGCGAACACCGGGGAGCTGTTTTTT.

The CDR3 region has the DNA TGTGCCAGTAGCCGTACCCCGGGACAGGGTTCCTACGAGCAGTACTTC. This gives the protein CASSRTPGQGSYEQYF. J is TRBJ2-7 and V is TRBV19, with 9 bases that match TRBD1. CDR3 length: 16 residues. The trim removed 6 bases at V and 1 base at J, leaving 10 bases unmatched. CDR1 and CDR2 from the germline V gene are LNHDA and SQIVND (reference sequence).

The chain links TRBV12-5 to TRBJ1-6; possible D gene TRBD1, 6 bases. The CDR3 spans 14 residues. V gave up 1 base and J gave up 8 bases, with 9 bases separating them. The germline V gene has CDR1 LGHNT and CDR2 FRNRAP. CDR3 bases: TGTGCTAGTGGTTTGGGGGGGCGTGATTCACCCCTCCACTTT. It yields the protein CASGLGGRDSPLHF.

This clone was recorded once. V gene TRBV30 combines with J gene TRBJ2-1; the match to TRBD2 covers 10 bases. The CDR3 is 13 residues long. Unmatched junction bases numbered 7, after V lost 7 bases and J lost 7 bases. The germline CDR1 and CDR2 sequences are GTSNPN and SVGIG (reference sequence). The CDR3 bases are TGTGCCTCGGGACTAGCGCTTAGAAATGAGCAGTTCTTC. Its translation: CASGLALRNEQFF.

CDR3 in amino acids: CATSRSRGATNEKLFF. The DNA of the CDR3 is TGTGCCACCAGCAGATCAAGGGGCGCAACTAATGAAAAACTGTTTTTT. J is TRBJ1-4 and V is TRBV15; weak D call: TRBD1 (5 bases). The CDR3 extends over 16 amino acids. Germline CDR1 LNHNV, CDR2 YYDKDF (reference sequence). V was shortened by 2 bases and J by 0 bases, with 10 bases between the two germline ends.

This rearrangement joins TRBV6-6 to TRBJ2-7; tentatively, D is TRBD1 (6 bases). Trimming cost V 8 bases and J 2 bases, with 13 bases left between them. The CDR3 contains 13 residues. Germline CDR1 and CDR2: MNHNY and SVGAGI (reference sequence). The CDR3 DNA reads TGTGCCAGCTTGGACAGAGCCGCCTACGAGCAGTACTTC. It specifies CASLDRAAYEQYF.

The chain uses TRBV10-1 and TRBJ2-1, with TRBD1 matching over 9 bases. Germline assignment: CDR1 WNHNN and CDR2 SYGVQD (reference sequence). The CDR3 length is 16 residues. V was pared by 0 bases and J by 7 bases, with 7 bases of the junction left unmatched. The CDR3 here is CASSESVTGGMNEQFF. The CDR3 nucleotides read TGCGCCAGCAGTGAGTCCGTGACAGGGGGTATGAATGAGCAGTTCTTC.

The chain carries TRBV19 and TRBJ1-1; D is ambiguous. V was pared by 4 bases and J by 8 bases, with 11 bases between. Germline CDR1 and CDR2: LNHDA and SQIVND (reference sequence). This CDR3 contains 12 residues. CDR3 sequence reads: CASSNRKREAFF. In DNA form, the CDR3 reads TGTGCCAGTAGTAATCGGAAGAGGGAAGCTTTCTTT.

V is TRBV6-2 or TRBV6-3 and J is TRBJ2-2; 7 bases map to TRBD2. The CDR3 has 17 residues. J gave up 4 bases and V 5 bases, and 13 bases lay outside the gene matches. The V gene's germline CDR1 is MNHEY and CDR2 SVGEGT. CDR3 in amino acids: CASSPTGRGDGTGELFF. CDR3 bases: TGTGCCAGCAGTCCGACCGGACGGGGGGACGGCACCGGGGAGCTGTTTTTT.

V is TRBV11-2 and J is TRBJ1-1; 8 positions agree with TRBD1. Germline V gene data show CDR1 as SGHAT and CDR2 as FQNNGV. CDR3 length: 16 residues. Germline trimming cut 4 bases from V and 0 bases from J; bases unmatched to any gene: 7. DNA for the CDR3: TGTGCCAGCAGCTCATTAGACAGGGGAATGAACACTGAAGCTTTCTTT. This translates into CASSSLDRGMNTEAFF.

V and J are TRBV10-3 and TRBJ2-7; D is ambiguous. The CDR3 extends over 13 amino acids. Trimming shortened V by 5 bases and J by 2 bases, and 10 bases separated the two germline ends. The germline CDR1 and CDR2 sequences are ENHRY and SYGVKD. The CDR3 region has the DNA TGTGCCATCAGTACGGTCCCGGCCTACGAGCAGTACTTC. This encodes CAISTVPAYEQYF.

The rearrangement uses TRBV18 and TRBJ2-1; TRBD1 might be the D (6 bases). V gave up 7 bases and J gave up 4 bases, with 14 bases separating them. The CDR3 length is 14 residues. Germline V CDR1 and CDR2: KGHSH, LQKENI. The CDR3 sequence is CASFRDIGYNEQFF. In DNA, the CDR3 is TGTGCCAGCTTTCGGGACATCGGATACAATGAGCAGTTCTTC.

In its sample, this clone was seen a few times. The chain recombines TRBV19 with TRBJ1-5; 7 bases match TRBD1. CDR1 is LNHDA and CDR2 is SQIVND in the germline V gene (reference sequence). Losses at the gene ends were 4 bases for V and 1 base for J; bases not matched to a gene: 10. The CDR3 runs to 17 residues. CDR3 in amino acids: CASSKMETGMSNQPQHF. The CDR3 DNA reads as TGTGCCAGTAGTAAGATGGAGACAGGGATGAGCAATCAGCCCCAGCATTTT. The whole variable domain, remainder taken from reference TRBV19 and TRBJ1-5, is DGGITQSPKYLFRKEGQNVTLSCEQNLNHDAMYWYRQDPGQGLRLIYYSQIVNDFQKGDIAEGYSVSREKKESFPLTVTSAQKNPTAFYLCASSKMETGMSNQPQHFGDGTRLSIL.

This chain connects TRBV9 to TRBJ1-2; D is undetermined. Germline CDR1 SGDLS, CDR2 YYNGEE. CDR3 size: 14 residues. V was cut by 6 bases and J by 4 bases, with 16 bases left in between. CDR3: CASTTVGGLYGYTF. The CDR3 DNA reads TGTGCCAGCACCACCGTCGGAGGTCTCTATGGCTACACCTTC.

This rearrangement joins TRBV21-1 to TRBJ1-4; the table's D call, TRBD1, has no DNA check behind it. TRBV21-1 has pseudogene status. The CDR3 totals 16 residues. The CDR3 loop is CASSNLKGTDKEKLFF. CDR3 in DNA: TGTGCCAGCAGCAACCTAAAGGGGACAGACAAAGAAAAACTGTTTTTT.

CDR3 bases: TGTGCCAGCAGCCCAGTTGATACGCAGTATTTT. Translating gives CASSPVDTQYF. The V gene is TRBV7-9, the J gene TRBJ2-3; unclear D gene. CDR1 SEHNR and CDR2 FQNEAQ come from the germline V gene (reference sequence). The CDR3 sequence is 11 residues long. V gave up 5 bases and J gave up 6 bases, with 6 bases separating them.

The CDR3: CASSEGVRGTQYF. The CDR3 DNA is TGTGCCAGCAGTGAAGGGGTGCGGGGGACCCAGTACTTC. J is TRBJ2-5 and V is TRBV2; a possible D gene is TRBD2 (6 bases). Looked up from germline, CDR1 is SNHLY and CDR2 is FYNNEI. This CDR3 has 13 residues. Between the trimmed V and J ends, which lost 1 base and 7 bases, there was a span of 10 bases. Using reference TRBV2 and TRBJ2-5 for the parts outside the CDR3, the full variable domain is EPEVTQTPSHQVTQMGQEVILRCVPISNHLYFYWYRQILGQKVEFLVSFYNNEISEKSEIFDDQFSVERPDGSNFTLKIRSTKLEDSAMYFCASSEGVRGTQYFGPGTRLLVL.

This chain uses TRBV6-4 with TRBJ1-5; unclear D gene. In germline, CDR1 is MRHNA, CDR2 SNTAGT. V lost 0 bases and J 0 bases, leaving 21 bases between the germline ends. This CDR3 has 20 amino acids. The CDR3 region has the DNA TGTGCCAGCAGTGACTCGATCGGCCGGGAAAGTCAATATAGCAATCAGCCCCAGCATTTT. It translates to CASSDSIGRESQYSNQPQHF.

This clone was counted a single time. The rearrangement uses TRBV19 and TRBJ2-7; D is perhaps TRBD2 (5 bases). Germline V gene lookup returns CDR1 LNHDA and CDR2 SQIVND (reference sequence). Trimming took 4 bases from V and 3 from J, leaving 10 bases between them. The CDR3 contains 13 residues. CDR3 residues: CASSRGILYEQYF. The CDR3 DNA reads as TGTGCCAGTAGTAGAGGGATTCTCTACGAGCAGTACTTC.